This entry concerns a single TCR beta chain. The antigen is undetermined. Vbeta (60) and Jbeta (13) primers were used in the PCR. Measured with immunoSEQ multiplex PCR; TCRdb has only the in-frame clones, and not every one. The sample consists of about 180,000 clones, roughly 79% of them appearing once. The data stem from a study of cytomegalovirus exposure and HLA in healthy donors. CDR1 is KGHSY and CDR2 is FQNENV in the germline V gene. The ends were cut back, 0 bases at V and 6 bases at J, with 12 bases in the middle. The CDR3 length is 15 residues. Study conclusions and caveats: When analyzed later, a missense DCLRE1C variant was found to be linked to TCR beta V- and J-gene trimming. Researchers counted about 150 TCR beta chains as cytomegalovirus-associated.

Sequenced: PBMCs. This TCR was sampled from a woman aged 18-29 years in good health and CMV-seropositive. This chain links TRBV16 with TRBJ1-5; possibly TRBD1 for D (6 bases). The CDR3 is CASSQSGARVQPQHF. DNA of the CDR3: TGTGCCAGCAGCCAATCGGGGGCCCGGGTTCAGCCCCAGCATTTT.